The table lists the clone carrying this T cell receptor (beta chain) with many counts. The data originate from a study of blood T cell repertoires in COVID-19. Trimming cost V 1 base and J 2 bases, with 10 bases left between them. This CDR3 is 15 amino acids long. Germline assignment: CDR1 SGHRS and CDR2 YFSETQ. Here immunoSEQ multiplex PCR was the method, and the copy in TCRdb shows in-frame clones only, minus some. The sample has hundreds of thousands of clones, about 85% seen once. The sequenced sample consisted of PBMCs or T cells enriched from blood (not recorded which). The clonotype was recovered from a woman in her twenties or thirties who had been exposed to COVID-19. V gene TRBV5-1 combines with J gene TRBJ1-3; D is perhaps TRBD1 (5 bases). The CDR3 sequence: CASSLYGGTGNTIYF. CDR3 coding DNA: TGCGCCAGCAGCTTGTACGGGGGAACTGGAAACACCATATATTTT.